Following are 25 T cell receptor beta chains from one sample sequenced in a study of cytotoxic CD8 clonotypes in ibrutinib-treated CLL. This table comes from immunoSEQ multiplex PCR, and its TCRdb copy is limited to in-frame clones, with some not included. The sample contains over 95,000 clones, 58% of which appear only once. The specimen comprised PBMCs, sampled after 24 months of ibrutinib treatment. Source of these receptors: a human donor with chronic lymphocytic leukemia.

This clone was recorded once. The CDR3 nucleotides are TGTGCCAGCAGCCAAGATTGGGGAGGGAGGGGCCCAGATACGCAGTATTTT. Its translation: CASSQDWGGRGPDTQYF. J is TRBJ2-3 and V is TRBV4-2; 7 positions agree with TRBD2. This CDR3 has 17 amino acids. CDR1 LGHNA and CDR2 YNFKEQ come from the germline V gene. The V and J ends lost 0 bases and 4 bases, in that order; junction bases with no gene match: 10.

V usage is TRBV6-4 and J usage is TRBJ1-2; D uncertain. This CDR3 contains 16 residues. V gave up 4 bases and J gave up 4 bases, with 19 bases separating them. Germline CDR1 MRHNA, CDR2 SNTAGT. CDR3 in amino acids: CASSVVSTRKTYGYTF. CDR3 coding DNA: TGTGCCAGCAGTGTGGTAAGCACACGAAAGACCTATGGCTACACCTTC.

The rearrangement joins TRBV29-1 to TRBJ2-7, with D possibly TRBD2 on 6 matching bases. V was shortened by 7 bases and J by 7 bases, with 14 bases between the two germline ends. Germline CDR1 reads SQVTM; CDR2 reads ANQGSEA. The CDR3 is 11 amino acids. The CDR3 region is CSARGPSEQYF. As DNA, the CDR3 is TGCAGCGCGCGGGGACCATCGGAGCAGTACTTC.

This chain joins TRBV2 and TRBJ2-7; either TRBD1 or TRBD2 may fit D (6 bases each). CDR1 and CDR2 (germline): SNHLY, FYNNEI. This CDR3 is built from 13 residues. Trimming removed 7 bases at V and 2 bases at J, with 12 bases between. The CDR3 region has the DNA TGTGCCAGCACTTACAGGGAGGCCTACGAGCAGTACTTC. It translates to CASTYREAYEQYF.

V usage is TRBV29-1 and J usage is TRBJ2-2; the D gene is possibly TRBD1 (7 bases). The CDR3 has 13 amino acids. The V and J ends lost 6 bases and 4 bases respectively, with 12 bases between them. Germline CDR1 and CDR2: SQVTM and ANQGSEA. The CDR3 DNA reads TGCAGCGTGGGGGGACAGCGCACCGGGGAGCTGTTTTTT. This codes for CSVGGQRTGELFF.

This clone was seen once. V and J are TRBV7-2 and TRBJ1-4; 8 positions agree with TRBD1. This CDR3 has 15 amino acids. The junction had 10 bases not matched to a gene; V was cut back by 5 bases and J by 8 bases. Germline V gene lookup returns CDR1 SGHTA and CDR2 FQGNSA. The CDR3 region is CASSTGGGFREKLFF. Written as DNA, the CDR3 is TGTGCCAGCAGCACAGGGGGGGGGTTTCGGGAAAAACTGTTTTTT.

The chain has TRBV13 and TRBJ2-5; D gene ambiguous. The ends were cut back, 2 bases at V and 5 bases at J, with 12 bases in the middle. Germline loops: CDR1 PRHDT, CDR2 FYEKMQ (reference sequence). The CDR3 is 14 amino acids. The chain's CDR3 is CASSLRKVIETQYF. As DNA, the CDR3 is TGTGCCAGCAGCTTACGGAAGGTTATCGAGACCCAGTACTTC.

The chain combines TRBV30 with TRBJ1-4; no definite D call. This CDR3 is 13 amino acids long. From germline, CDR1 is GTSNPN and CDR2 SVGIG (reference sequence). The ends were cut back, 3 bases at V and 7 bases at J, with 12 bases in the middle. The CDR3 nucleotides are TGTGCCTGGAGCCCGGGGTTGAGTGAAAAACTGTTTTTT. Residues: CAWSPGLSEKLFF.

This clone was counted only a few times. The chain links TRBV9 to TRBJ2-7; D not resolved. Germline V gives CDR1 SGDLS, CDR2 YYNGEE. The CDR3 is 11 residues long. Trimming pared 4 bases from V and 7 bases from J, leaving 9 bases between. The CDR3 loop reads CASSPSLEQYF. CDR3 bases: TGTGCCAGCAGCCCCTCCTTAGAGCAGTACTTC.

The V gene is TRBV4-1, the J gene TRBJ2-7; TRBD1 matches 7 bases. The germline V gene encodes CDR1 MGHRA and CDR2 YSYEKL. There are 18 residues in the CDR3. With 0 bases clipped from V and 0 bases from J, the junction kept 11 bases outside the gene matches. The CDR3 here is CASSQDSTGAGFSYEQYF. For the CDR3, the DNA is TGCGCCAGCAGCCAAGATTCAACAGGGGCAGGATTCTCCTACGAGCAGTACTTC.

The chain is built from TRBV7-2 and TRBJ1-1, with 7 positions matching TRBD1. The V gene end was trimmed by 5 bases and the J gene end by 8 bases; junction bases not matched to a gene: 5. The germline CDR1 and CDR2 sequences are SGHTA and FQGNSA. CDR3 length: 12 residues. The CDR3 DNA sequence: TGTGCCAGCAGCACACAGGGGCCCGAAGCTTTCTTT. Protein sequence: CASSTQGPEAFF.

Ten or more counts support this clone. The chain carries TRBV21-1 and TRBJ1-4. TRBV21-1 counts as a pseudogene. The CDR3 sequence is 16 residues long. CDR3 sequence (DNA): TGTGCCAGCATCCCCGGGAGACGGCAAACTAATGAAAAACTGTTTTTT. Protein: CASIPGRRQTNEKLFF.

V is TRBV6-5 and J is TRBJ2-7; either TRBD1 or TRBD2 may fit D (5 bases each). V lost 1 base, J lost 5 bases, and 9 bases lay in between. The CDR3 spans 13 residues. Germline V gene sequence: CDR1 MNHEY, CDR2 SVGAGI. The CDR3 loop reads CASSYLGVNEQYF. DNA of the CDR3: TGTGCCAGCAGTTACTTGGGGGTCAACGAGCAGTACTTC.

This chain connects TRBV30 to TRBJ1-1; D is unclear. This CDR3 spans 15 amino acids. V lost 2 bases and J lost 0, with 13 bases in between. Germline CDR1 and CDR2: GTSNPN and SVGIG (reference sequence). The CDR3 spells CAWSRPGVLNTEAFF. In DNA form, the CDR3 reads TGTGCCTGGAGTCGCCCTGGGGTTTTGAACACTGAAGCTTTCTTT.

The J gene is TRBJ1-1, the V gene TRBV4-1; D is uncertain. Trimming took 2 bases from V and 0 from J, leaving 1 base between them. This CDR3 contains 12 residues. Germline CDR1 is MGHRA and CDR2 is YSYEKL. The CDR3 here is CASSQLNTEAFF. Here the CDR3 DNA reads TGCGCCAGCAGCCAATTGAACACTGAAGCTTTCTTT.

The gene calls are TRBV30 and TRBJ1-1; 9 bases are shared with TRBD1. The germline gives CDR1 GTSNPN, CDR2 SVGIG (reference sequence). The V gene end was trimmed by 6 bases and the J gene end by 0 bases; junction bases not matched to a gene: 5. This CDR3 is built from 14 residues. CDR3: CACPTGGMNTEAFF. CDR3 DNA sequence: TGTGCCTGCCCGACAGGGGGGATGAACACTGAAGCTTTCTTT.

The CDR3 reads CASSLVIAHEETQYF. The CDR3 DNA reads TGTGCCAGCAGCTTAGTGATTGCACATGAAGAGACCCAGTACTTC. The gene calls are TRBV7-9 and TRBJ2-5; no clear D gene. Per the germline V gene, CDR1 is SEHNR and CDR2 is FQNEAQ (reference sequence). CDR3 length equals 15 residues. V lost 1 base to trimming and J lost 3 bases, with 12 bases between them.

This clone was recorded once. The chain is built from TRBV29-1 and TRBJ2-5; tentative D call: TRBD1 (6 bases). In germline, CDR1 is SQVTM, CDR2 ANQGSEA. Trimming took 6 bases from V and 1 from J, leaving 9 bases between them. The CDR3 is 12 amino acids. CDR3 sequence: CSVTGIQETQYF. CDR3 coding DNA: TGCAGCGTGACAGGAATCCAAGAGACCCAGTACTTC.

The J gene is TRBJ2-1, the V gene TRBV9; TRBD1 aligns across 9 bases. From germline, CDR1 is SGDLS and CDR2 YYNGEE. V dropped 4 bases and J dropped 9; count of bases not matched to a gene: 8. The CDR3 sequence is 14 residues long. CDR3 DNA: TGTGCCAGCAGCTTGGGACAGGGTACTGGTGAGCAGTTCTTC. Its protein is CASSLGQGTGEQFF.

V gene TRBV4-1 combines with J gene TRBJ1-4, with 7 bases that match TRBD1. The CDR3 contains 16 residues. The J segment lost 7 bases and the V segment lost 1 base, leaving 9 bases of the junction unmatched. CDR1 is MGHRA, CDR2 YSYEKL, per germline. CDR3 in DNA: TGCGCCAGCAGCCAAGGCACAGGGGTGGTTAGTGAAAAACTGTTTTTT. It yields the protein CASSQGTGVVSEKLFF.

This clone was seen at least ten times. The chain uses TRBV4-2 and TRBJ2-7; TRBD1 might be the D (5 bases). Germline assignment: CDR1 LGHNA and CDR2 YNFKEQ. The V and J ends lost 1 base and 7 bases respectively, with 11 bases between them. The CDR3 covers 13 residues. The CDR3 DNA is TGTGCCAGCAGCCAAGGACAGCTCCTGGAGCAGTACTTC. Translated, it gives CASSQGQLLEQYF.

V is TRBV21-1 and J is TRBJ2-7; the table gives TRBD2 as D, unverified against the DNA. TRBV21-1 is a pseudogene locus. The length of the CDR3 is 12 residues. The CDR3 sequence is CASSKMSYEQYF. In DNA, the CDR3 is TGTGCCAGCAGCAAAATGAGCTACGAGCAGTACTTC.

The chain uses TRBV6-1 and TRBJ2-3; the D is unclear. The CDR3 extends over 14 amino acids. The germline V and J ends were trimmed by 8 bases and 0 bases, with 12 bases remaining between them. CDR1 is MNHNS, CDR2 SASEGT, per germline. The CDR3: CASGRLPSTDTQYF. In DNA, the CDR3 is TGTGCCAGCGGCCGACTTCCCAGCACAGATACGCAGTATTTT.

The chain links TRBV7-2 to TRBJ1-2; the match to TRBD1 covers 8 bases. This CDR3 contains 14 residues. CDR1 is SGHTA and CDR2 is FQGNSA in the germline V gene. The V segment lost 5 bases and the J segment 5 bases; nucleotides outside the gene matches: 7. The CDR3 region is CASSPQGAPYGYTF. CDR3 DNA: TGTGCCAGCAGCCCGCAGGGGGCCCCTTATGGCTACACCTTC.

The chain is built from TRBV30 and TRBJ2-1; D may be TRBD2 (5 bases). In germline, CDR1 is GTSNPN, CDR2 SVGIG (reference sequence). The CDR3 runs 13 residues. V lost 2 bases and J lost 6, with 11 bases in between. The CDR3 loop is CAWSSARGNEQFF. CDR3 sequence (DNA): TGTGCCTGGAGTTCGGCCCGGGGCAATGAGCAGTTCTTC.